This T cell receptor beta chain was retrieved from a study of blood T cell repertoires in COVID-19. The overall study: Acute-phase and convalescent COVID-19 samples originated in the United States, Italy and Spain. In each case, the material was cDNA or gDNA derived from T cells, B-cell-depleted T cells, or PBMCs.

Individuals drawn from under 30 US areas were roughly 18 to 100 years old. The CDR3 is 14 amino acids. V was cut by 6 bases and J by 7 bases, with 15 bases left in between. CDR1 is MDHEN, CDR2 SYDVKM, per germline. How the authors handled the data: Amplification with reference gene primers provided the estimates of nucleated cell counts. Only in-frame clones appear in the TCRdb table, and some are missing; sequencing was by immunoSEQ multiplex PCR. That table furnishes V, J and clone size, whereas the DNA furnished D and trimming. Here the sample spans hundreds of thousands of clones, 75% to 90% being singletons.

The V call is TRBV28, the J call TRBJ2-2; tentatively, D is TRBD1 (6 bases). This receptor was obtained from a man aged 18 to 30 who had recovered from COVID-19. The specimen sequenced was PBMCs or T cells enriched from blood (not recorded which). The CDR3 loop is CASRPYRASGELFF. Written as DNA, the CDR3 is TGTGCCAGCAGACCCTACAGGGCCAGCGGGGAGCTGTTTTTT.